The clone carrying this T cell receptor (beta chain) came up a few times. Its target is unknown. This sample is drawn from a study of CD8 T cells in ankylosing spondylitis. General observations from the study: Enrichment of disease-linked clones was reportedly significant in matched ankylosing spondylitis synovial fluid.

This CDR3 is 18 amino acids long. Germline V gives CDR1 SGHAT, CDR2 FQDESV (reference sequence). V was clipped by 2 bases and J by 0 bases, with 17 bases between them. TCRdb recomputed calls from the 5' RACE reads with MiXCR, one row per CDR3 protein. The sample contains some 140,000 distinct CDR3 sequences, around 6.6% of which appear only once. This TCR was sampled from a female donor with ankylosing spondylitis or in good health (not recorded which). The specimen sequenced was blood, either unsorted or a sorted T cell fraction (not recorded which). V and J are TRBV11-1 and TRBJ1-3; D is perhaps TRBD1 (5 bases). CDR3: CASSLFLGWGSSGNTIYF. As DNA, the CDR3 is TGTGCCAGCAGCTTATTTCTCGGCTGGGGGAGCTCTGGAAACACCATATATTTT. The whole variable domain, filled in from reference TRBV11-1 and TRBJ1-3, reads EAEVAQSPRYKITEKSQAVAFWCDPISGHATLYWYRQILGQGPELLVQFQDESVVDDSQLPKDRFSAERLKGVDSTLKIQPAELGDSAMYLCASSLFLGWGSSGNTIYFGEGSWLTVV.